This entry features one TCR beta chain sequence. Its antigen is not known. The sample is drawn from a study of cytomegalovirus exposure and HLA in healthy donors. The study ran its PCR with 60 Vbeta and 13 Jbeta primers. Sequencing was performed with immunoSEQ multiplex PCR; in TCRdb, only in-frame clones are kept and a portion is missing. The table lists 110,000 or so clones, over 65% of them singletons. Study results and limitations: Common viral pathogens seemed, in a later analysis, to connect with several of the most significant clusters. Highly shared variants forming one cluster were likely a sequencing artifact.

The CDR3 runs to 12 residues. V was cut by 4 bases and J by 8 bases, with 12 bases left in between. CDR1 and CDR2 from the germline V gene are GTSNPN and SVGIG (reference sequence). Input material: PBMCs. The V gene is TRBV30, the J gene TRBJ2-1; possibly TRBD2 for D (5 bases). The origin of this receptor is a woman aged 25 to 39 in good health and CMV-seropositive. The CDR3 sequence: CAWTSFSDEQFF. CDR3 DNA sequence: TGTGCCTGGACTAGCTTTAGTGATGAGCAGTTCTTC.